The T cell receptor beta chain under discussion was sequenced for a study of T-cell memory formation after mild COVID-19. For the study at large: The study found TCR clusters largely donor specific.

Broader study findings: Among clones contracting day 15 to 85, CD4/CD8 was balanced, whereas later expanders leaned CD4+.

Germline lookup yields CDR1 SNHLY and CDR2 FYNNEI. CDR3 size: 11 residues. Notes on this clonotype: Its cognate antigen is unknown. At one of its ends the junction is not consistent with the germline gene, which may arise from a read error.

Libraries for TCRalpha and TCRbeta carried sample barcodes and unique molecular identifiers via 5'RACE. TCRdb ran MiXCR on the 5' RACE reads and lists one entry per CDR3 protein. The sample has 550,000 to 700,000 distinct CDR3 sequences, roughly 17% seen once. The chain combines TRBV2 with TRBJ2-2; D call uncertain. The material sequenced was PBMCs or a T cell subset sorted from them (not recorded which). The source is an adult woman who had mild COVID-19 (a few samples of this study predate the infection). Cell type and time point are not known. The CDR3 loop is CASREAGELFF. The CDR3 DNA sequence: TGTGCCAGCAGGGAAGCCGGGGAGCTGTTTTTT.